This T cell receptor (beta chain) was found in a study of blood T cell repertoires in COVID-19. The CDR3 sequence is 16 residues long. The germline CDR1 and CDR2 sequences are SGHRS and YFSETQ. The trim removed 1 base at V and 6 bases at J, leaving 4 bases unmatched. Method: immunoSEQ multiplex PCR; TCRdb's copy keeps in-frame clones and lacks some. This sample has some 270,000 clones, with around 89% found just once. Sequencing input: PBMCs or T cells enriched from blood (not recorded which). The sequence derives from a woman in her 30s with acute COVID-19. This chain uses TRBV5-1 with TRBJ2-3; 14 bases agree with TRBD2. CDR3 DNA: TGCGCCAGCAGCTTGACCGGGACTAGCGGGAGTGATACGCAGTATTTT. Translating gives CASSLTGTSGSDTQYF. Complete variable domain (other parts from reference TRBV5-1 and TRBJ2-3): KAGVTQTPRYLIKTRGQQVTLSCSPISGHRSVSWYQQTPGQGLQFLFEYFSETQRNKGNFPGRFSGRQFSNSRSEMNVSTLELGDSALYLCASSLTGTSGSDTQYFGPGTRLTVL.